The clone carrying this TCR beta chain was counted many times. Its antigen is unknown. This sample was taken from a study of metastatic and nonmetastatic thyroid tumors. Findings and limits, study-wide: TCR beta diversity was reportedly significantly higher in malignant thyroid tumors than benign nodules, in blood and tumor.

With MiXCR, TCRdb reprocessed the PCR reads. The table records some 52,000 clones, approximately 15% of them present only once. All patients reached thyroid surgery having received no treatment beforehand. The CDR3 runs to 16 residues. Losses at the gene ends were 3 bases for V and 5 bases for J; bases not matched to a gene: 9. The TCR sequence derives from a female donor with papillary thyroid cancer or a benign thyroid nodule (not recorded which). Some clones in this sample may be carry-over from other donors' samples. This chain connects TRBV12-3 or TRBV12-4 to TRBJ2-5, with 10 bases matching TRBD1. The specimen was blood. Written as DNA, the CDR3 is TGTGCCAGCAGTTTCGGTCTAAAGGGACAGGGGGAGACCCAGTACTTC. This encodes CASSFGLKGQGETQYF.